The 10 T cell receptor beta chains reported below all come from one sample, sequenced in a study of cytomegalovirus exposure and HLA in healthy donors. This PCR relied on a set of 60 Vbeta primers and 13 Jbeta primers. The data were produced by immunoSEQ multiplex PCR, yet TCRdb's version contains in-frame clones alone and is incomplete. The sample shows some 170,000 clones, around a tenth of them seen only once. The specimen was PBMCs. These receptors originate from a woman in her thirties in good health and CMV-seropositive.

The rearrangement links TRBV11-2 to TRBJ2-3; possibly TRBD1 for D (5 bases). Looked up from germline, CDR1 is SGHAT and CDR2 is FQNNGV. Between the trimmed V and J ends, which lost 3 bases and 1 base, there was a span of 5 bases. This CDR3 comprises 13 residues. CDR3 region: CASSFRGTDTQYF. The CDR3 bases are TGTGCCAGCAGCTTCAGGGGCACAGATACGCAGTATTTT.

This chain joins TRBV6-5 and TRBJ1-5; unclear D gene. The length of the CDR3 is 13 residues. Trimming removed 6 bases from V and 0 bases from J, with 6 bases in between. Germline CDR1 reads MNHEY; CDR2 reads SVGAGI. The CDR3 DNA is TGTGCCAGCAGGGAGAATAGCAATCAGCCCCAGCATTTT. It encodes CASRENSNQPQHF.

The chain links TRBV6-1 to TRBJ2-3; D may be TRBD1 (6 bases). Germline V gene lookup returns CDR1 MNHNS and CDR2 SASEGT. Trimming stripped 8 bases from V and 6 bases from J, with 18 bases between. This CDR3 has 14 amino acids. The CDR3 sequence: CASGPFLRGDTQYF. CDR3 DNA: TGTGCCAGCGGTCCCTTTTTGAGGGGGGATACGCAGTATTTT.

This clone has just a few counts. This chain joins TRBV5-1 and TRBJ1-2; tentative D call: TRBD1 (6 bases). The CDR3 has 16 amino acids. V lost 1 base to trimming and J lost 3 bases, with 16 bases between them. Germline CDR1 SGHRS, CDR2 YFSETQ. In DNA, the CDR3 is TGCGCCAGCAGCTTGACGTTACAGGGACGAGACTATGGCTACACCTTC. Translating it yields CASSLTLQGRDYGYTF.

V is TRBV4-2 and J is TRBJ2-1; 10 nucleotides agree with TRBD2. V lost 0 bases and J lost 5; bases outside the gene matches: 10. The CDR3 runs 18 residues. Germline values: CDR1 LGHNA, CDR2 YNFKEQ. CDR3: CASSQDGLAGVTNNEQFF. CDR3 coding DNA: TGTGCCAGCAGCCAAGATGGGCTAGCGGGAGTCACTAACAATGAGCAGTTCTTC.

This clone has only a few counts. The rearrangement uses TRBV5-1 and TRBJ2-1; D perhaps matches TRBD2 (6 bases). Germline V gene sequence: CDR1 SGHRS, CDR2 YFSETQ. V lost 7 bases to trimming and J lost 0 bases, with 11 bases between them. The CDR3 is made up of 14 amino acids. The CDR3 loop reads CASALASSYNEQFF. CDR3 DNA: TGCGCCAGCGCTCTAGCGAGCTCCTACAATGAGCAGTTCTTC.

This clone was detected only a few times. The CDR3 is CASSGIGGRGTDTQYF. The CDR3 DNA sequence: TGCGCCAGCAGTGGGATAGGAGGGAGGGGCACAGATACGCAGTATTTT. This rearrangement joins TRBV5-1 to TRBJ2-3; 7 bases align to TRBD2. The germline V gene encodes CDR1 SGHRS and CDR2 YFSETQ. The V gene end was trimmed by 5 bases and the J gene end by 1 base; junction bases not matched to a gene: 10. The CDR3 extends over 16 amino acids.

CDR3 nucleotides: TGCGCCAGCAGTAAGACTAGCGGGAGGCAAAGTGGGCAGTATTTT. It encodes CASSKTSGRQSGQYF. The rearrangement uses TRBV5-1 and TRBJ2-3; TRBD2 matches at 13 bases. Per germline, CDR1 SGHRS and CDR2 YFSETQ. Trimming cost V 5 bases and J 11 bases; bases outside gene matches: 11. The CDR3 extends over 15 amino acids.

This clone was found a few times. The genes are TRBV5-1 and TRBJ1-2, with D uncertain. The CDR3 loop spans 14 amino acids. In germline, CDR1 is SGHRS, CDR2 YFSETQ. The V end was cut by 4 bases, the J end by 0 bases, with 10 bases between. The CDR3 loop is CASSPGQANYGYTF. As DNA, the CDR3 is TGCGCCAGCAGCCCTGGGCAAGCTAACTATGGCTACACCTTC.

A few counts support this clone. This chain links TRBV2 with TRBJ1-5; D uncertain. Germline assignment: CDR1 SNHLY and CDR2 FYNNEI. The CDR3 runs to 13 residues. Trimming removed 6 bases from V and 0 bases from J, with 6 bases in between. The CDR3 sequence is CASSSYSNQPQHF. CDR3 in DNA: TGTGCCAGCAGCAGTTATAGCAATCAGCCCCAGCATTTT. The full variable domain, in which reference TRBV2 and TRBJ1-5 provide the parts outside the CDR3, is EPEVTQTPSHQVTQMGQEVILRCVPISNHLYFYWYRQILGQKVEFLVSFYNNEISEKSEIFDDQFSVERPDGSNFTLKIRSTKLEDSAMYFCASSSYSNQPQHFGDGTRLSIL.